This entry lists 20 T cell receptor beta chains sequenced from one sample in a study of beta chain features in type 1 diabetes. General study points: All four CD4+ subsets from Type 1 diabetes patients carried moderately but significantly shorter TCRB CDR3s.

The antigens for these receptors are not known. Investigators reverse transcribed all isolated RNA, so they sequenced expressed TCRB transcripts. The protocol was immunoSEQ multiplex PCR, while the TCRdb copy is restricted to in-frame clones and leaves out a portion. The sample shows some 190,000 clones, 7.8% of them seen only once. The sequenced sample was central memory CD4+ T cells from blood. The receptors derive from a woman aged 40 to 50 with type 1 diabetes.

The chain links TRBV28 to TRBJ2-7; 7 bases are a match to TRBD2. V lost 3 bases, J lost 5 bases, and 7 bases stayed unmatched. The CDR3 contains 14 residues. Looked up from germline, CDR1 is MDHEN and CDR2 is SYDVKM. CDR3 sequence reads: CASSFPAGSHEQYF. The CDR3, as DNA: TGTGCCAGCAGTTTCCCAGCGGGATCCCACGAGCAGTACTTC.

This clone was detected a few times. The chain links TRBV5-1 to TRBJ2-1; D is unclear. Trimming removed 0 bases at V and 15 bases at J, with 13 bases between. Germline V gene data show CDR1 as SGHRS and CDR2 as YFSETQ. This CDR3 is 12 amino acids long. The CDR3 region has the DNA TGCGCCAGCAGCTTGGGATCGGTCGATCGGTTCTTC. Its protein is CASSLGSVDRFF.

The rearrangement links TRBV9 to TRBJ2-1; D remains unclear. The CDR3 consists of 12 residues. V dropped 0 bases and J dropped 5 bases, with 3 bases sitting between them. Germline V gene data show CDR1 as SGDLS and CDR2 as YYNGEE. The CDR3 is CASSVGNNEQFF. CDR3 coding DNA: TGTGCCAGCAGCGTAGGTAACAATGAGCAGTTCTTC.

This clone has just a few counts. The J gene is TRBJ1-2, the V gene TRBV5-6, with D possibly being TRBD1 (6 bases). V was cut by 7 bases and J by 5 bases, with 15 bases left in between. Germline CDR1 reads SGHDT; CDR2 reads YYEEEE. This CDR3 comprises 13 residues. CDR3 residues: CASESTGWYGYTF. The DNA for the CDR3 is TGTGCCAGCGAATCTACAGGGTGGTATGGCTACACCTTC.

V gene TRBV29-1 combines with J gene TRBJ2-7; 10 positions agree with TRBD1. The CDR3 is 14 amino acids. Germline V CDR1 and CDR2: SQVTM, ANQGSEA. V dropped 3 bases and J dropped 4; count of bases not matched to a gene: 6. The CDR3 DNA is TGCAGCGTTGACGTCGGGACAGGGGAATACGAGCAGTACTTC. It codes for CSVDVGTGEYEQYF.

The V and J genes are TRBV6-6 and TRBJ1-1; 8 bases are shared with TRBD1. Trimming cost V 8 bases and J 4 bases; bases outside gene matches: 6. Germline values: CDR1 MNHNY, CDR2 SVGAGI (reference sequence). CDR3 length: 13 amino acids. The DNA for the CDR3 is TGTGCCAGCTCAAGGGACAGGTCCACTGAAGCTTTCTTT. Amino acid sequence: CASSRDRSTEAFF.

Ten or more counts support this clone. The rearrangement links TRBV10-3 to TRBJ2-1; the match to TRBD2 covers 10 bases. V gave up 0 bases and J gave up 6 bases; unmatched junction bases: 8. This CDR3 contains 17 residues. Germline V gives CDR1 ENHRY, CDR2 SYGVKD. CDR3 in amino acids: CAISESAWKRGGNEQFF. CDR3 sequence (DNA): TGTGCCATCAGTGAGTCGGCCTGGAAGCGGGGGGGCAATGAGCAGTTCTTC.

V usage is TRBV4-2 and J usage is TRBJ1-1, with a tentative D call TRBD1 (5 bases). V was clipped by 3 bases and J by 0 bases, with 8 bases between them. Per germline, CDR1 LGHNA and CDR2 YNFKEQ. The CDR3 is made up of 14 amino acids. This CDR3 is CASSQTTVNTEAFF. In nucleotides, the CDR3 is TGTGCCAGCAGCCAGACGACAGTGAACACTGAAGCTTTCTTT.

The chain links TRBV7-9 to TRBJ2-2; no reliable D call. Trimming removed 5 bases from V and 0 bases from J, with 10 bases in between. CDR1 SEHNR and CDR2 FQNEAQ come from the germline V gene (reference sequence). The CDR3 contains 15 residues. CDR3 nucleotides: TGTGCCAGCAGCCACTGGGCCCCGAACACCGGGGAGCTGTTTTTT. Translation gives CASSHWAPNTGELFF.

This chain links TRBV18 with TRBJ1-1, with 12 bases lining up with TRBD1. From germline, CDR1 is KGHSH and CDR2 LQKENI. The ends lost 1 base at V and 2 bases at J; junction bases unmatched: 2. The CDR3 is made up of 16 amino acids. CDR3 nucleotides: TGTGCCAGCTCACCACGCGGGACAGGGGGCAACACTGAAGCTTTCTTT. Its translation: CASSPRGTGGNTEAFF.

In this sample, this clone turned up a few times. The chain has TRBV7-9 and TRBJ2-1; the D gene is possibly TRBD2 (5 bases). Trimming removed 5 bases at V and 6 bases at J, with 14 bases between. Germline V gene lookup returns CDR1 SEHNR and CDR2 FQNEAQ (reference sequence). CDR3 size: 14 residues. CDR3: CASSPPGKPNEQFF. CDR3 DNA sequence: TGTGCCAGCAGCCCCCCGGGGAAACCCAATGAGCAGTTCTTC.

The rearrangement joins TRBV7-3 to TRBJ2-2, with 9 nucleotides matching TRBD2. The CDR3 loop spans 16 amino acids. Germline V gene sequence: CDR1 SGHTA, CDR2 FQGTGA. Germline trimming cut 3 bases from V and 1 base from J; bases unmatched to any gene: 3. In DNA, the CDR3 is TGTGCCAGCAGCTTCGAGCGGGGGGTGAACACCGGGGAGCTGTTTTTT. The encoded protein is CASSFERGVNTGELFF.

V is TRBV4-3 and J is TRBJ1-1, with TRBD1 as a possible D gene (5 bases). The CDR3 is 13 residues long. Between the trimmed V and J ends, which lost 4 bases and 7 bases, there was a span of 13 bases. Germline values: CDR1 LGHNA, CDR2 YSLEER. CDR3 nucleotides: TGCGCCAGCAGCCCCGAACAGGACGGTGAAGCTTTCTTT. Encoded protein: CASSPEQDGEAFF.

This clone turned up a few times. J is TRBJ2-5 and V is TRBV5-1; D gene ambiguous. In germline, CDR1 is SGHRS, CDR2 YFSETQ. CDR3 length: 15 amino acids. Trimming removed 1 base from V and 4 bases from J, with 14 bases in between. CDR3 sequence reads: CASSLYAGALETQYF. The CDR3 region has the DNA TGCGCCAGCAGCTTGTACGCCGGAGCCCTAGAGACCCAGTACTTC.

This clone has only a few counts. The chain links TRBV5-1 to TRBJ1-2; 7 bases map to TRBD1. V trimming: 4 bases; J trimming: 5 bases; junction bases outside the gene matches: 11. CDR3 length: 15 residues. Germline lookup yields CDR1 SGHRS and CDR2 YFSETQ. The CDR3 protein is CASSPRQGREYGYTF. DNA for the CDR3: TGCGCCAGCAGCCCCAGACAGGGCCGAGAGTATGGCTACACCTTC.

CDR3 DNA: TGCAGCGTTGAAGCAGTCGTGGATACGCAGTATTTT. Its protein is CSVEAVVDTQYF. J is TRBJ2-3 and V is TRBV29-1; D ambiguous. This CDR3 is built from 12 residues. V was shortened by 1 base and J by 6 bases, with 8 bases between the two germline ends. CDR1 SQVTM and CDR2 ANQGSEA come from the germline V gene.

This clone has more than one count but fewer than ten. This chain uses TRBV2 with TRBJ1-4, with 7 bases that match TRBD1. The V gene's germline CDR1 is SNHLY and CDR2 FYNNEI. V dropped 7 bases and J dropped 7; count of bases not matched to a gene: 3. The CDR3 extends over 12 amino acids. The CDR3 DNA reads TGTGCCAGCACCAGGGACAGTGAAAAACTGTTTTTT. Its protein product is CASTRDSEKLFF.

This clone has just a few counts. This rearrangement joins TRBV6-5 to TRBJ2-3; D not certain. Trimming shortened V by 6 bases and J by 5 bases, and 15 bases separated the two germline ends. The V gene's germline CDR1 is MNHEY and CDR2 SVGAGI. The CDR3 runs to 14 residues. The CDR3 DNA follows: TGTGCCAGCAGATCCATTGAAATCAGAGATACGCAGTATTTT. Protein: CASRSIEIRDTQYF.

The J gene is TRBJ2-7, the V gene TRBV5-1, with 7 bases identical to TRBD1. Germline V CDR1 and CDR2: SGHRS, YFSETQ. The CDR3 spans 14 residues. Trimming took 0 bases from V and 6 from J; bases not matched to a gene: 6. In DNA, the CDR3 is TGCGCCAGCAGCTTGGCGCAGGGGGTCATCGAGCAGTACTTC. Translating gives CASSLAQGVIEQYF.

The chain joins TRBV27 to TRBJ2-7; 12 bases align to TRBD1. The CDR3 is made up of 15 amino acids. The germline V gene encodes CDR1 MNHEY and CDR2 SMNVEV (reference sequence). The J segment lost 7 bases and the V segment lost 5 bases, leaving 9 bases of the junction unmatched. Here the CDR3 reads CASSTRDRGRVEQYF. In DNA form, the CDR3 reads TGTGCCAGCAGTACCCGGGACAGGGGGCGCGTGGAGCAGTACTTC.